The T cell receptor beta chain described here comes from a study of blood T cells in healthy people across ages. The CDR3 runs to 12 residues. V was clipped by 0 bases and J by 10 bases, with 9 bases between them. Germline V gene lookup returns CDR1 LGHDT and CDR2 YNNKEL (reference sequence). The authors ran a second PCR of about 6 to 12 cycles using a sample-barcoded 5' primer and a J-beta primer mix. MiXCR, applied by TCRdb to the 5' RACE reads, yields one record per CDR3 protein. Among around 650,000 distinct CDR3 sequences listed, around 41% were seen once. The rearrangement joins TRBV3-1 to TRBJ1-1; D remains ambiguous. This receptor was taken from a man older than 75 in good health. Sequencing was done on a sample of blood. CDR3 DNA sequence: TGTGCCAGCAGCCAAGATTGGAAGGGAGCTTTCTTT. Translation gives CASSQDWKGAFF.